Below are 29 T cell receptor beta chains sequenced from a single sample in a study of shared clonotypes between healthy human individuals. Produced via immunoSEQ multiplex PCR; TCRdb's table is partial and in-frame only. The sample shows 2 million to 2.5 million clones, approximately 95% of them seen only once. It was CD45RO-negative cells, positively selected for CCR7, that made up naive CD8 cells, with terminally differentiated effector memory CD45RA+ cells excluded. The material sequenced was naive CD8+ T cells sorted from blood. These receptors all stem from a man younger than 35 in good health.

This clone was counted between two and nine times. This chain joins TRBV6-1 and TRBJ1-1, with TRBD1 identical over 9 bases. The CDR3 runs to 15 residues. Trimming removed 1 base from V and 4 bases from J; junction bases left unmatched: 4. Germline CDR1 is MNHNS and CDR2 is SASEGT. CDR3 residues: CASSEVGTGSTEAFF. The CDR3 DNA reads as TGTGCCAGCAGTGAAGTGGGGACAGGGAGCACTGAAGCTTTCTTT.

This rearrangement joins TRBV4-1 to TRBJ1-3, with D unresolved. The germline V gene encodes CDR1 MGHRA and CDR2 YSYEKL. CDR3 length: 15 amino acids. Trimming pared 2 bases from V and 1 base from J, leaving 9 bases between. The CDR3: CASSQMRGSGNTIYF. CDR3 DNA: TGCGCCAGCAGCCAAATGCGGGGATCTGGAAACACCATATATTTT.

The chain recombines TRBV29-1 with TRBJ2-7; possible D gene TRBD1, 6 bases. Germline-derived CDR1 and CDR2 are SQVTM and ANQGSEA. The CDR3 runs to 16 residues. V was cut by 0 bases and J by 6 bases, with 21 bases left in between. The CDR3 coding sequence is TGCAGCGTTGAAGATCAAGGACAGTCCTACTCAAGCGAGCAGTACTTC. Amino acid sequence: CSVEDQGQSYSSEQYF.

This clone has only one observation. The rearrangement joins TRBV7-6 to TRBJ2-7; 8 positions match TRBD2. V dropped 1 base and J dropped 5; count of bases not matched to a gene: 16. CDR3 size: 18 residues. CDR1 and CDR2 (germline): SGHVS, FNYEAQ. The CDR3 nucleotides are TGTGCCAGCAGCTTAGGGGCGCGGGAGGAGGGAGTAACCCACGAGCAGTACTTC. Translated, it gives CASSLGAREEGVTHEQYF.

The chain combines TRBV7-9 with TRBJ2-5; 10 nucleotides line up with TRBD2. V was clipped by 3 bases and J by 5 bases; unmatched bases: 9. Per germline, CDR1 SEHNR and CDR2 FQNEAQ (reference sequence). The CDR3 spans 16 residues. CDR3 nucleotides: TGTGCCAGCAGCTTGCGAACTAGCGGGGACGGGGAGACCCAGTACTTC. It translates to CASSLRTSGDGETQYF.

This rearrangement joins TRBV4-1 to TRBJ1-2, with D unclear. Germline loops: CDR1 MGHRA, CDR2 YSYEKL. Between the trimmed V and J ends, which lost 1 base and 3 bases, there was a span of 12 bases. This CDR3 is built from 15 residues. CDR3 sequence: CASSQGIVADYGYTF. For the CDR3, the DNA is TGCGCCAGCAGCCAAGGAATAGTAGCCGACTATGGCTACACCTTC.

CDR3: CASSALAGGGTDTQYF. DNA for the CDR3: TGTGCCAGCAGCGCCCTAGCGGGGGGGGGCACAGATACGCAGTATTTT. The rearrangement links TRBV5-6 to TRBJ2-3; TRBD2 agrees at 12 bases. The CDR3 spans 16 residues. The V and J ends lost 4 bases and 1 base, in that order; junction bases with no gene match: 4. Germline V CDR1 and CDR2: SGHDT, YYEEEE.

This clone was seen only once. The V and J genes are TRBV4-3 and TRBJ2-1; 9 bases fit TRBD1. V shed 0 bases and J 8 bases; nucleotides not matched to a gene: 8. Germline CDR1 LGHNA, CDR2 YSLEER. This CDR3 comprises 16 residues. CDR3 sequence reads: CASSQDHRGLGYEQFF. CDR3 sequence (DNA): TGCGCCAGCAGCCAAGACCACAGGGGGCTAGGCTATGAGCAGTTCTTC.

This chain uses TRBV7-2 with TRBJ2-1; D not certain. The CDR3 has 16 residues. CDR1 and CDR2 from the germline V gene are SGHTA and FQGNSA. Deletions cut 5 bases from V and 4 bases from J, with 18 bases between. CDR3 nucleotides: TGTGCCAGCAGCCCCCCTTCGGGCCTAAATTACAATGAGCAGTTCTTC. It translates to CASSPPSGLNYNEQFF. Full variable domain (rest looked up from reference TRBV7-2 and TRBJ2-1): GAGVSQSPSNKVTEKGKDVELRCDPISGHTALYWYRQSLGQGLEFLIYFQGNSAPDKSGLPSDRFSAERTGGSVSTLTIQRTQQEDSAVYLCASSPPSGLNYNEQFFGPGTRLTVL.

The chain couples TRBV4-1 to TRBJ2-7, with 8 nucleotides matching TRBD2. CDR3 length equals 15 residues. Germline V gene data show CDR1 as MGHRA and CDR2 as YSYEKL. Trimming cost V 3 bases and J 4 bases; bases outside gene matches: 8. This CDR3 reads CASSHPGLVDYEQYF. The DNA of the CDR3 is TGCGCCAGCAGCCATCCGGGACTAGTGGATTACGAGCAGTACTTC.

The chain employs TRBV11-2 and TRBJ2-3; 9 bases are shared with TRBD2. CDR3 length: 16 amino acids. J was trimmed by 0 bases and V by 5 bases; bases with no gene match: 6. Germline lookup yields CDR1 SGHAT and CDR2 FQNNGV. The CDR3: CASSPGTSRSTDTQYF. CDR3 coding DNA: TGTGCCAGCAGCCCAGGGACTAGCAGAAGCACAGATACGCAGTATTTT.

A word on this clone: Other DNA sequences in the sample encode the same CDR3. The chain is built from TRBV13 and TRBJ2-5, with D perhaps TRBD2 (5 bases). Germline-derived CDR1 and CDR2 are PRHDT and FYEKMQ (reference sequence). This CDR3 spans 13 amino acids. V was clipped by 5 bases and J by 2 bases, with 9 bases between them. As DNA, the CDR3 is TGTGCCAGCAGCCCGACGGGGCAAGAGACCCAGTACTTC. It translates to CASSPTGQETQYF.

The chain is built from TRBV6-5 and TRBJ2-5; no firm D call. The V gene's germline CDR1 is MNHEY and CDR2 SVGAGI. Trimming cost V 3 bases and J 5 bases, with 13 bases left between them. The CDR3 length is 14 residues. CDR3 amino acids: CASSYSRFGETQYF. CDR3 sequence (DNA): TGTGCCAGCAGTTATTCTAGATTCGGGGAGACCCAGTACTTC.

The V call is TRBV7-6, the J call TRBJ2-7, with 7 bases that match TRBD1. The V segment lost 2 bases and the J segment 4 bases; nucleotides outside the gene matches: 8. The CDR3 sequence is 15 residues long. Germline loops: CDR1 SGHVS, CDR2 FNYEAQ. CDR3 DNA: TGTGCCAGCAGCTTACTATCCGGGACAGTTTACGAGCAGTACTTC. Translated: CASSLLSGTVYEQYF.

A note on this clone: One end of the junction does not line up with germline, which may come from a read error. The chain has TRBV29-1 and TRBJ1-2, with TRBD1 as a possible D gene (6 bases). CDR3 length equals 12 residues. The germline gives CDR1 SQVTM, CDR2 ANQGSEA. The CDR3 DNA sequence: TGCAGCGTCGAAGGGGGGGCGGGAGGCTACACCTTC. Residues: CSVEGGAGGYTF.

The J gene is TRBJ2-1, the V gene TRBV27; D unclear. CDR1 is MNHEY, CDR2 SMNVEV, per germline (reference sequence). The CDR3 contains 16 residues. The V and J ends lost 3 bases and 0 bases respectively, with 12 bases between them. The CDR3 sequence: CASSFRQVSSYNEQFF. The CDR3 DNA is TGTGCCAGCAGTTTCCGCCAGGTGAGCTCCTACAATGAGCAGTTCTTC.

The chain carries TRBV6-5 and TRBJ1-1; no firm D call. V was clipped by 7 bases and J by 4 bases, with 7 bases between them. The CDR3 is 11 residues long. Germline loops: CDR1 MNHEY, CDR2 SVGAGI. The CDR3 DNA sequence: TGTGCCAGCATAGTGGGCACTGAAGCTTTCTTT. This sequence encodes CASIVGTEAFF.

The CDR3 loop reads CASSYGGQGVAGELFF. Here the CDR3 DNA reads TGTGCCAGCAGTTACGGGGGACAGGGGGTCGCCGGGGAGCTGTTTTTT. This chain joins TRBV6-5 and TRBJ2-2, with 11 nucleotides matching TRBD1. The V and J ends lost 2 bases and 6 bases, in that order; junction bases with no gene match: 5. CDR1 and CDR2 from the germline V gene are MNHEY and SVGAGI. The CDR3 is made up of 16 amino acids.

This chain joins TRBV6-1 and TRBJ2-1; TRBD1 is a possible D gene (6 bases). V dropped 7 bases and J dropped 2 bases, with 12 bases sitting between them. The CDR3 has 14 residues. Germline lookup yields CDR1 MNHNS and CDR2 SASEGT. The CDR3 loop reads CASTPRTAYNEQFF. The CDR3 DNA follows: TGTGCCAGCACCCCCCGGACAGCCTACAATGAGCAGTTCTTC.

This clone occurred once. V usage is TRBV6-5 and J usage is TRBJ1-2; perhaps TRBD1 as D (5 bases). The V gene's germline CDR1 is MNHEY and CDR2 SVGAGI. V lost 7 bases, J lost 6 bases, and 15 bases lay in between. The CDR3 extends over 13 amino acids. CDR3 residues: CASNSGGVDGYTF. CDR3 DNA sequence: TGTGCCAGCAATAGCGGGGGGGTCGATGGCTACACCTTC.

The J gene is TRBJ1-1, the V gene TRBV2, with a possible D match to TRBD1 (5 bases). V was trimmed by 7 bases and J by 3 bases, leaving 18 bases between them. Germline values: CDR1 SNHLY, CDR2 FYNNEI. There are 15 residues in the CDR3. CDR3 DNA: TGTGCCAGCAACCCTCCGGGACGTGGGGACACTGAAGCTTTCTTT. The encoded protein is CASNPPGRGDTEAFF.

The chain is built from TRBV11-2 and TRBJ2-1; 7 bases are shared with TRBD2. Germline trimming cut 0 bases from V and 7 bases from J; bases unmatched to any gene: 9. This CDR3 comprises 16 residues. Germline-derived CDR1 and CDR2 are SGHAT and FQNNGV. The CDR3 DNA reads as TGTGCCAGCAGCTTAGACGAGGGAGGGCTTGGAAATGAGCAGTTCTTC. Translation: CASSLDEGGLGNEQFF.

This clone was observed once. Distinct nucleotide sequences in the sample also encode this CDR3. The chain is built from TRBV27 and TRBJ1-1; D remains ambiguous. Per the germline V gene, CDR1 is MNHEY and CDR2 is SMNVEV (reference sequence). The CDR3 runs 13 residues. The ends were cut back, 2 bases at V and 4 bases at J, with 8 bases in the middle. The CDR3 nucleotides are TGTGCCAGCAGTTTAGGGTTGAGCACTGAAGCTTTCTTT. Translation gives CASSLGLSTEAFF.

The V call is TRBV29-1, the J call TRBJ2-5; D may match TRBD1 or TRBD2 (5 bases each). The J call is uncertain, as TRBJ2-7 better fits the DNA end. Germline CDR1 is SQVTM and CDR2 is ANQGSEA. This CDR3 has 15 amino acids. The DNA for the CDR3 is TGCAGCGCCGTACTCCGGGACCGAAATGCCTACGAGCAGTACTTC. The encoded protein is CSAVLRDRNAYEQYF.

The rearrangement uses TRBV7-9 and TRBJ2-1; 7 bases align to TRBD2. The trim removed 0 bases at V and 8 bases at J, leaving 7 bases unmatched. The CDR3 runs 15 residues. Germline V lookup: CDR1 SEHNR, CDR2 FQNEAQ (reference sequence). CDR3 residues: CASSLAGGPPDEQFF. CDR3 nucleotide sequence: TGTGCCAGCAGCTTAGCGGGAGGGCCTCCAGATGAGCAGTTCTTC.

This chain links TRBV28 with TRBJ2-7; D is unclear. The germline V gene encodes CDR1 MDHEN and CDR2 SYDVKM. The V end lost 3 bases, the J end lost 0 bases, and 18 bases lay between the germline ends. The CDR3 is 17 residues long. The CDR3: CASSFQGRIPSSYEQYF. The CDR3 DNA reads as TGTGCCAGCAGTTTCCAAGGCAGGATCCCTTCCTCCTACGAGCAGTACTTC.

The V gene is TRBV7-2, the J gene TRBJ1-3; no clear D gene. The V end was cut by 5 bases, the J end by 3 bases, with 11 bases between. This CDR3 contains 14 residues. Germline CDR1 and CDR2: SGHTA and FQGNSA. The CDR3 sequence is CASSQLSYGNTIYF. CDR3 DNA sequence: TGTGCCAGCAGCCAACTCAGTTATGGAAACACCATATATTTT.

This chain links TRBV28 with TRBJ1-1, with a possible D match to TRBD1 (6 bases). CDR1 MDHEN and CDR2 SYDVKM come from the germline V gene. V gave up 6 bases and J gave up 1 base, with 18 bases separating them. There are 16 residues in the CDR3. CDR3 region: CASSDRFGDTNTEAFF. The CDR3 coding sequence is TGTGCCAGCAGCGACAGGTTCGGAGACACGAACACTGAAGCTTTCTTT.

The CDR3 loop reads CAIRSPRGTDTQYF. In DNA form, the CDR3 reads TGTGCAATAAGATCACCTCGGGGGACAGATACGCAGTATTTT. J is TRBJ2-3 and V is TRBV28; D might be TRBD2 (6 bases). There are 14 residues in the CDR3. Germline CDR1 is MDHEN and CDR2 is SYDVKM.